The source of this TCR beta chain is a study of chemoradiotherapy in HPV16-positive cancers. About the research overall: Candidate HPV-specific clones and shared TCR motifs came from a couple of HPV16-positive patients. Points from the study as a whole: The functional HPV-specific definition rests on just a couple of HPV16-positive patients. HPV-responsive T-cell expansion during chemoradiotherapy was linked to improved recurrence-free survival in HPV16-positive patients. Non-HPV-specific T cells did not expand in tumors during treatment, whereas candidate HPV-specific clones and E7-related motifs did.

This table comes from immunoSEQ multiplex PCR, and its TCRdb copy is limited to in-frame clones, with some not included. Here the sample spans about 53,000 clones, roughly 90% being singletons. Deletions cut 5 bases from V and 6 bases from J, with 14 bases between. This CDR3 spans 15 amino acids. From germline, CDR1 is MNHNY and CDR2 SVGAGI (reference sequence). A word on this clone: No antigen is known for it.

The rearrangement links TRBV6-6 to TRBJ1-6, with TRBD1 as a possible D gene (5 bases). Sequenced here: blood, sampled from a patient who underwent chemoradiotherapy. The origin of this receptor is a human donor with HPV-associated anogenital cancer. CDR3 sequence reads: CASSAAGGSNSPLHF. The DNA of the CDR3 is TGTGCCAGCAGTGCGGCTGGGGGGAGTAATTCACCCCTCCACTTT.